The 18 T cell receptor beta chains below all came from one sample that was sequenced in a study of shared clonotypes between healthy human individuals. Sequencing used immunoSEQ multiplex PCR; TCRdb keeps in-frame clones, though not all of them. The top ten clones hold more than 0.12% of a sample with 2.5 million or so clones, about 92% of them seen once. Specimen: naive CD4+ T cells sorted from blood. This sample's subset: CD45RA+ positively selected. All receptors derive from a man in his late teens or twenties in good health.

This chain joins TRBV25-1 and TRBJ1-1; D uncertain. Germline CDR1 MGHDK, CDR2 SYGVNS. CDR3 length: 15 amino acids. The V gene lost 2 bases and the J gene lost 4 bases, with 14 bases spanning the gap. The DNA of the CDR3 is TGTGCCAGCAGTGAAGTAAAGGGTTTTGGCACTGAAGCTTTCTTT. Protein: CASSEVKGFGTEAFF.

The chain carries TRBV2 and TRBJ1-4, with 9 bases lining up with TRBD1. V lost 0 bases and J lost 8; bases outside the gene matches: 10. Germline V gene sequence: CDR1 SNHLY, CDR2 FYNNEI. The CDR3 consists of 17 residues. CDR3 bases: TGTGCCAGCAGTGAAGCCGGGGAATGGACAGGGGTAGAAAAACTGTTTTTT. It specifies CASSEAGEWTGVEKLFF.

The chain employs TRBV28 and TRBJ1-3, with 9 bases fitting TRBD1. J gave up 4 bases and V 4 bases, and 5 bases lay outside the gene matches. The CDR3 has 15 amino acids. Germline V lookup: CDR1 MDHEN, CDR2 SYDVKM. The CDR3 protein is CASSSYRGPGNTIYF. In DNA, the CDR3 is TGTGCCAGCAGTTCTTACAGGGGGCCCGGAAACACCATATATTTT.

This rearrangement joins TRBV5-6 to TRBJ1-3, with 7 bases aligning to TRBD1. The germline CDR1 and CDR2 sequences are SGHDT and YYEEEE. V shed 4 bases, J shed 0 bases, and the junction held 13 bases outside the gene matches. This CDR3 is 18 amino acids long. In DNA, the CDR3 is TGTGCCAGCAGCGTCCTACGGGACAGATCACACTCTGGAAACACCATATATTTT. Its translation is CASSVLRDRSHSGNTIYF.

The chain has TRBV18 and TRBJ2-3; TRBD2 aligns across 13 bases. V shed 2 bases, J shed 2 bases, and the junction held 1 base outside the gene matches. CDR1 is KGHSH, CDR2 LQKENI, per germline. The CDR3 sequence is 16 residues long. The CDR3 protein is CASSPGTSGTTDTQYF. In nucleotides, the CDR3 is TGTGCCAGCTCACCAGGGACTAGCGGGACCACAGATACGCAGTATTTT.

CDR3 in amino acids: CASSPTSGRAYNEQFF. In DNA form, the CDR3 reads TGTGCCAGCAGCCCGACTAGCGGGAGGGCCTACAATGAGCAGTTCTTC. The V gene is TRBV5-6, the J gene TRBJ2-1; 14 bases align to TRBD2. There are 16 residues in the CDR3. The ends lost 4 bases at V and 2 bases at J; junction bases unmatched: 2. From germline, CDR1 is SGHDT and CDR2 YYEEEE.

This chain connects TRBV5-6 to TRBJ1-6; no clear D. Germline V gene sequence: CDR1 SGHDT, CDR2 YYEEEE. This CDR3 region has 13 residues. V lost 0 bases, J lost 8 bases, and 6 bases lay in between. CDR3 amino acids: CASSLEWDSPLHF. The CDR3 DNA reads as TGTGCCAGCAGCTTGGAATGGGATTCACCCCTCCACTTT.

This clone occurred once. The chain is built from TRBV5-1 and TRBJ2-2; 7 bases agree with TRBD1. The CDR3 has 14 residues. Germline V gene data show CDR1 as SGHRS and CDR2 as YFSETQ. The junction had 5 bases not matched to a gene; V was cut back by 6 bases and J by 3 bases. This chain's CDR3 is CASTRDRDTGELFF. CDR3 sequence (DNA): TGCGCCAGCACCCGAGACAGGGACACCGGGGAGCTGTTTTTT.

Concerning this clone: The sample holds other DNA sequences that translate to the same CDR3. Here the CDR3 reads CASSPGGAYNSPLHF. As DNA, the CDR3 is TGTGCCAGCTCACCAGGGGGCGCGTATAATTCACCCCTCCACTTT. The chain joins TRBV18 to TRBJ1-6; possibly TRBD1 for D (6 bases). This CDR3 contains 15 residues. Trimming shortened V by 2 bases and J by 4 bases, and 9 bases separated the two germline ends. The germline gives CDR1 KGHSH, CDR2 LQKENI.

This clone was seen a single time. The V gene is TRBV5-4, the J gene TRBJ2-3; 15 bases match TRBD2. Trimming removed 4 bases from V and 1 base from J; junction bases left unmatched: 7. The CDR3 spans 18 residues. Per germline, CDR1 SGHNT and CDR2 YYREEE (reference sequence). For the CDR3, the DNA is TGTGCCAGCAGCGCGGTAGGGACTAGCGGGGGGCGCACAGATACGCAGTATTTT. The encoded protein is CASSAVGTSGGRTDTQYF. Drawing the rest from reference TRBV5-4 and TRBJ2-3, the complete variable domain is ETGVTQSPTHLIKTRGQQVTLRCSSQSGHNTVSWYQQALGQGPQFIFQYYREEENGRGNFPPRFSGLQFPNYSSELNVNALELDDSALYLCASSAVGTSGGRTDTQYFGPGTRLTVL.

The V and J genes are TRBV5-6 and TRBJ1-5; no clear D gene. V shed 4 bases and J shed 0 bases, with 11 bases lying between them. CDR1 is SGHDT, CDR2 YYEEEE, per germline. The CDR3 is 15 residues long. For the CDR3, the DNA is TGTGCCAGCAGCCGGAGGACGAGTAGCAATCAGCCCCAGCATTTT. Its translation is CASSRRTSSNQPQHF.

Notes on this clone: The same CDR3 arises from other DNA sequences in this sample as well. The chain links TRBV7-2 to TRBJ2-3; TRBD2 aligns across 11 bases. The V gene's germline CDR1 is SGHTA and CDR2 FQGNSA. The CDR3 length is 16 residues. With V trimmed by 0 bases and J by 4 bases, 3 bases remained unmatched. CDR3 residues: CASSLALAGGPDTQYF. CDR3 nucleotides: TGTGCCAGCAGCTTAGCGCTAGCGGGAGGTCCAGATACGCAGTATTTT.

This rearrangement joins TRBV18 to TRBJ2-3; D might be TRBD1 (6 bases). Trimming took 6 bases from V and 3 from J, leaving 10 bases between them. The CDR3 spans 13 residues. Germline assignment: CDR1 KGHSH and CDR2 LQKENI. CDR3 in DNA: TGTGCCAGCTCCACAGGACAGACAGATACGCAGTATTTT. Protein: CASSTGQTDTQYF.

The V gene is TRBV20-1, the J gene TRBJ2-1; D unresolved. CDR1 and CDR2 (germline): DFQATT, SNEGSKA (reference sequence). V gave up 8 bases and J gave up 7 bases, with 12 bases separating them. The CDR3 length is 11 residues. The CDR3 sequence: CSLRLVNEQFF. The CDR3 bases are TGCAGTCTACGCCTAGTAAATGAGCAGTTCTTC.

This clone was counted a single time. The J gene is TRBJ1-2, the V gene TRBV29-1; unclear D gene. The length of the CDR3 is 14 residues. Trimming removed 0 bases at V and 4 bases at J, with 12 bases between. Germline V gene sequence: CDR1 SQVTM, CDR2 ANQGSEA. The CDR3, as DNA: TGCAGCGTTGAAGAGGGAGCAAGAATCTATGGCTACACCTTC. Translated, it gives CSVEEGARIYGYTF.

The chain employs TRBV7-9 and TRBJ2-2; D not resolved. Germline-derived CDR1 and CDR2 are SEHNR and FQNEAQ (reference sequence). This CDR3 is built from 13 residues. Trimming left V 4 bases short and J 6 bases short, with 9 bases between. CDR3 sequence: CASSSEVSGELFF. The CDR3 DNA reads TGTGCCAGCAGCTCCGAAGTTTCCGGGGAGCTGTTTTTT. The variable domain in full, with the rest retrieved from reference TRBV7-9 and TRBJ2-2, is DTGVSQNPRHKITKRGQNVTFRCDPISEHNRLYWYRQTLGQGPEFLTYFQNEAQLEKSRLLSDRFSAERPKGSFSTLEIQRTEQGDSAMYLCASSSEVSGELFFGEGSRLTVL.

The chain couples TRBV15 to TRBJ2-7; no clear D. The germline V gene encodes CDR1 LNHNV and CDR2 YYDKDF (reference sequence). The V gene lost 0 bases and the J gene lost 2 bases, with 14 bases spanning the gap. The CDR3 contains 16 residues. The CDR3: CATSRDLVGSPYEQYF. In DNA form, the CDR3 reads TGTGCCACCAGCAGAGATCTAGTCGGGTCCCCCTACGAGCAGTACTTC.

Comments on this clone: The sample contains more than one DNA sequence encoding this CDR3. This chain connects TRBV7-2 to TRBJ2-1; D is uncertain. Germline loops: CDR1 SGHTA, CDR2 FQGNSA. Trimming cost V 5 bases and J 5 bases, with 10 bases left between them. The CDR3 contains 13 residues. The DNA of the CDR3 is TGTGCCAGCAGCCTACCCCAAAACAATGAGCAGTTCTTC. Translating it yields CASSLPQNNEQFF.